The entry below gives a single TCR beta chain sequence along with its context. The sample originates from a study of cytomegalovirus exposure and HLA in healthy donors. The CDR3 is 15 amino acids. Germline V gene lookup returns CDR1 SGHRS and CDR2 YFSETQ. The V and J ends lost 8 bases and 8 bases respectively, with 23 bases between them. In the PCR, 60 Vbeta and 13 Jbeta primers were used. Profiling relied on immunoSEQ multiplex PCR, and the TCRdb table lists in-frame clones only, not all of them. The sample lists about 180,000 clones, 75% to 85% seen once, with 3% to 4.5% in the top ten. V is TRBV5-1 and J is TRBJ2-1, with a tentative D call TRBD2 (6 bases). The receptor comes from an older woman in good health and CMV-seropositive. The sequencing input was PBMCs. The CDR3 region has the DNA TGCGCCAGTAAAGGAGGTTCGACTAGTCGGGATGAGCAGTTCTTC. Protein sequence: CASKGGSTSRDEQFF.